This TCR beta chain derives from a study of OX40 agonist ivuxolimab in advanced cancers. Study-wide context: The group had a mean age of about 65 years, ranged from 23 to 79, and was 80% to 90% male. Partial responses were recorded for three patients, including one with hepatocellular carcinoma and two with cutaneous melanoma. General study results and limits: On average, CD8+ T cells had more expanded clones than CD4+.

Clones were read by immunoSEQ multiplex PCR, and TCRdb kept only the in-frame ones, dropping some. The sample includes some 40,000 clones, 92% of them seen just once. In the case of this clone: What it binds is unknown.

This sample comprised CD4+ or CD8+ T cells sorted from blood, obtained in a trial of the OX40 agonist ivuxolimab. This receptor was taken from an adult with an advanced solid tumor such as melanoma, head and neck, liver or kidney cancer.

The CDR3 here is CASSQVGTALYEQYF. The CDR3 nucleotides are TGCGCCAGCAGCCAAGTGGGGACAGCCCTCTACGAGCAGTACTTC. V usage is TRBV4-1 and J usage is TRBJ2-7, with 7 positions matching TRBD1. Losses at the gene ends were 1 base for V and 3 bases for J; bases not matched to a gene: 6. Germline CDR1 MGHRA, CDR2 YSYEKL. This CDR3 contains 15 residues.